This TCR beta chain was captured by sequencing in a study of CD4 T cells in relation to SARS-CoV-2 and coronaviruses. As to this clone: Its antigen is undetermined.

With 4 bases clipped from V and 6 bases from J, the junction kept 10 bases outside the gene matches. The V gene's germline CDR1 is MGHRA and CDR2 YSYEKL. CDR3 length equals 16 residues. The repertoire was sequenced with immunoSEQ multiplex PCR; TCRdb's copy has only in-frame clones and lacks some. The sample shows approximately 64,000 clones, roughly 93% of them seen only once. Whole-study results and caveats: Compared with monoreactive clones, crossreactive clones showed significantly weaker SARS-CoV-2 expansion. In roughly 65% of donors, memory CD4+ clonotypes crossrecognized SARS-CoV-2 and at least one common cold coronavirus spike. Each donor contributed either pre-pandemic or post-infection samples, not both. Memory recall responses, not primary responses primed in culture, are what the assay detects.

The unexposed donors gave CD4+ T cells in about 2010-2019, prior to COVID-19. The clonotype comes from a human donor in good health. V and J are TRBV4-1 and TRBJ1-5, with 9 bases identical to TRBD1. The sequencing input was naive CD4+ T cells from PBMCs. The subset is: naive CD4+ T cells isolated by negative enrichment. The chain's CDR3 is CASSPWPDRGSQPQHF. For the CDR3, the DNA is TGCGCCAGCAGCCCATGGCCGGACAGGGGAAGTCAGCCCCAGCATTTT.